The present entry profiles one T cell receptor (beta chain) with its context. Its specific antigen is unknown. No much larger clone exists at a distance of one base, and base qualities are not known. This specimen's treatment or condition label, interpreted: allogeneic hematopoietic cell transplantation with graft depleted of TCRalphabeta T cells and CD19 B cells. Transplant recipients were children who received TCRalphabeta/CD19-depleted allogeneic hematopoietic cell grafts. Measured from the cysteine to the phenylalanine, the CDR3 is 15 residues long. The retained sequence is limited to the CDR3, 45 bases, with the frame set at the first base. From V the trimming removes 7 bases and from J it removes 2 bases, while the gene matches leave 8 bases of the junction unaccounted for. CDR1 and CDR2, per the germline V gene, are SNHLY and FYNNEI. Library construction relied on PCR. The data were produced on an Illumina HiSeq 2500. TCR library preparation used molecular barcoding, with unique molecular identifiers applied to normalize quantification of the TCRbeta repertoire. TCRdb reworked the public reads: Q25 trimming with fastp, MiXCR clone assembly, productive beta chains retained. Each CDR3 protein appears once, grouped with its most common genes and DNA. Within this sample are fewer than 750,000 distinct CDR3 sequences, with roughly 24% of them counted one time only. The biggest ten clones account for roughly 13% of the sample.

The data derive from a study of T-cell reconstitution after alpha-beta-depleted transplantation in children listed by TCRdb under 2016. For the wider study: The study quantitatively tracked T-cell immune reconstitution after TCRalphabeta/CD19-depleted allogeneic hematopoietic cell transplantation in children using TCR repertoire profiling.

On the study overall, not on this receptor specifically: About two months after transplant, the apparently early recovery of alphabetaT-cell counts reportedly depended on just several hundred clones that had expanded rapidly and came from non-depleted graft cells. Over the following months the frequencies of hyperexpanded clones went down, and after one year T-cell counts and TCRbeta diversity were mostly credited to newly produced T cells. The high TCRbeta diversity at day 60 in some patients was ascribed to recipient T cells and intrathymic progenitors that had survived conditioning.

The rearranged segments are TRBV2 and TRBJ2-1, with 7 central nucleotides matching TRBD1. The TCR comes from a boy younger than two who had a stem cell transplant for acute myeloid leukemia, so the T cells may come from the graft donor. Sequencing was performed on PBMCs, mostly from graft donor cells, taken 360 days after TCRalphabeta/CD19-depleted stem cell transplant. The sequenced DNA is TGTGCCAGCACTTCCCGGGACAGCCCCTACAATGAGCAGTTCTTC. Its translation reads: CASTSRDSPYNEQFF. Extended through the reference TRBV2 and TRBJ2-1 proteins, this CDR3 yields the full variable domain: EPEVTQTPSHQVTQMGQEVILRCVPISNHLYFYWYRQILGQKVEFLVSFYNNEISEKSEIFDDQFSVERPDGSNFTLKIRSTKLEDSAMYFCASTSRDSPYNEQFFGPGTRLTVL.